The clone carrying this TCR beta chain rates as large. This record comes from a study of circulating CD8 cells and anti-PD-1 response in melanoma. TCR libraries were prepared from approximately 15 ng of total RNA with the QIAseq Immune Repertoire TCR panel. TCRdb called the reads again in MiXCR, with one record for every CDR3 protein. The sample table includes around 60 distinct CDR3 sequences. The CDR3 extends over 15 amino acids. Germline CDR1 and CDR2: PRHDT and FYEKMQ (reference sequence). V was pared by 3 bases and J by 4 bases, with 14 bases between. Live CD3+CD8+TCRalphabeta+ cells were sorted into four subsets by PD-1 and/or TIGIT.

Specimen: CD8+ T cells from PBMCs, collected at baseline or after one month of anti-PD-1 therapy (not recorded which). This chain connects TRBV13 to TRBJ2-3; no definite D call. The source of this sequence is a human donor with melanoma. CDR3 DNA sequence: TGTGCCAGCAGCTTTAGGTCCCATTGGGCAGATACGCAGTATTTT. This codes for CASSFRSHWADTQYF.